The 11 T cell receptor beta chains below come from one sample, sequenced in a study of cytomegalovirus exposure and HLA in healthy donors. Amplification used 60 Vbeta primers and 13 Jbeta primers. Produced via immunoSEQ multiplex PCR; TCRdb's table is partial and in-frame only. This table has 150,000 to 200,000 clones, around 78% appearing once. The sample consisted of PBMCs. The origin of the receptors is a middle-aged woman in good health and CMV-seronegative.

This chain uses TRBV28 with TRBJ1-1; a possible D gene is TRBD1 (6 bases). The germline CDR1 and CDR2 sequences are MDHEN and SYDVKM. CDR3 length: 15 amino acids. V was trimmed by 4 bases and J by 1 base, leaving 13 bases between them. The CDR3 DNA is TGTGCCAGCAGTTCTCAGGGGAGGGCGAACACTGAAGCTTTCTTT. Amino acids: CASSSQGRANTEAFF.

V usage is TRBV19 and J usage is TRBJ2-7; 12 bases are a match to TRBD2. The CDR3 is made up of 14 amino acids. Trimming took 3 bases from V and 9 from J; bases not matched to a gene: 6. Germline V gene lookup returns CDR1 LNHDA and CDR2 SQIVND (reference sequence). The CDR3 here is CASSMTSGRSMQYF. Written as DNA, the CDR3 is TGTGCCAGTAGTATGACTAGCGGGAGAAGCATGCAGTACTTC. The full variable domain, its missing parts supplied by reference TRBV19 and TRBJ2-7, is DGGITQSPKYLFRKEGQNVTLSCEQNLNHDAMYWYRQDPGQGLRLIYYSQIVNDFQKGDIAEGYSVSREKKESFPLTVTSAQKNPTAFYLCASSMTSGRSMQYFGPGTRLTVT.

This chain joins TRBV6-5 and TRBJ2-1; D is ambiguous. Deletions cut 6 bases from V and 0 bases from J, with 6 bases between. The CDR3 is 13 amino acids. The germline CDR1 and CDR2 sequences are MNHEY and SVGAGI. The CDR3 nucleotides are TGTGCCAGCAGCATCAACTCCTACAATGAGCAGTTCTTC. Encoded protein: CASSINSYNEQFF.

This clone occurred a few times. This chain uses TRBV25-1 with TRBJ2-2; D may be TRBD2 (6 bases). Germline V gives CDR1 MGHDK, CDR2 SYGVNS. Between the trimmed V and J ends, which lost 7 bases and 3 bases, there was a span of 18 bases. The CDR3 runs 16 residues. The chain's CDR3 is CASTGGGDGYTGELFF. The CDR3 nucleotides are TGTGCCAGCACCGGAGGCGGGGACGGATACACCGGGGAGCTGTTTTTT.

The chain carries TRBV10-3 and TRBJ1-4; perhaps TRBD1 as D (5 bases). The germline CDR1 and CDR2 sequences are ENHRY and SYGVKD. V shed 2 bases and J shed 3 bases, with 19 bases lying between them. The CDR3 is 18 residues long. The CDR3 here is CAISEGHLSRGANEKLFF. The CDR3, as DNA: TGTGCCATCAGTGAGGGACACCTATCCCGGGGGGCTAATGAAAAACTGTTTTTT.

In this sample, this clone turned up a few times. CDR3 loop: CASSTLLPYEQYF. The CDR3 bases are TGTGCCAGCAGCACCCTACTGCCCTACGAGCAGTACTTC. The chain has TRBV21-1 and TRBJ2-7; TRBD2, the table's D call, was not compared with the DNA. TRBV21-1 is classified as a pseudogene. CDR3 size: 13 residues.

The chain joins TRBV2 to TRBJ1-2; 10 positions agree with TRBD1. CDR3 length: 15 amino acids. CDR1 is SNHLY and CDR2 is FYNNEI in the germline V gene. J lost 7 bases, V lost 4 bases, and 9 bases had no gene match. CDR3 in DNA: TGTGCCAGCAGTGGCGAGACAGGGGGCGCCGGTGGCTACACCTTC. Residues: CASSGETGGAGGYTF.

The chain joins TRBV13 to TRBJ2-7, with a possible D match to TRBD1 (6 bases). The CDR3 runs to 14 residues. With 0 bases removed from V and 3 bases from J, the gap between germline ends came to 9 bases. Germline lookup yields CDR1 PRHDT and CDR2 FYEKMQ (reference sequence). The CDR3 bases are TGTGCCAGCAGCTTAGGGGGGGCTCGCTACGAGCAGTACTTC. It is translated as CASSLGGARYEQYF.

The chain carries TRBV11-3 and TRBJ2-1; D is unclear. The CDR3 has 16 amino acids. Trimming left V 1 base short and J 4 bases short, with 14 bases between. The germline CDR1 and CDR2 sequences are SGHNT and YENEEA. The CDR3 nucleotides are TGTGCCAGCAGCTTAGGGCCCCCCGACTCTTACAATGAGCAGTTCTTC. Its protein is CASSLGPPDSYNEQFF.

The chain recombines TRBV30 with TRBJ2-1, with a tentative D call TRBD2 (6 bases). The CDR3 has 17 residues. Germline V CDR1 and CDR2: GTSNPN, SVGIG (reference sequence). Trimming shortened V by 0 bases and J by 0 bases, and 15 bases separated the two germline ends. This CDR3 is CAWSVGGTPSSYNEQFF. CDR3 coding DNA: TGTGCCTGGAGTGTAGGCGGGACTCCAAGCTCCTACAATGAGCAGTTCTTC.

The rearrangement uses TRBV15 and TRBJ2-1; 8 nucleotides align to TRBD2. The CDR3 spans 16 residues. Unmatched junction bases numbered 8, after V lost 0 bases and J lost 7 bases. Germline V gene lookup returns CDR1 LNHNV and CDR2 YYDKDF (reference sequence). The CDR3 loop is CATSREAASGLNEQFF. The CDR3 DNA follows: TGTGCCACCAGCAGAGAGGCGGCTAGCGGGTTGAATGAGCAGTTCTTC.